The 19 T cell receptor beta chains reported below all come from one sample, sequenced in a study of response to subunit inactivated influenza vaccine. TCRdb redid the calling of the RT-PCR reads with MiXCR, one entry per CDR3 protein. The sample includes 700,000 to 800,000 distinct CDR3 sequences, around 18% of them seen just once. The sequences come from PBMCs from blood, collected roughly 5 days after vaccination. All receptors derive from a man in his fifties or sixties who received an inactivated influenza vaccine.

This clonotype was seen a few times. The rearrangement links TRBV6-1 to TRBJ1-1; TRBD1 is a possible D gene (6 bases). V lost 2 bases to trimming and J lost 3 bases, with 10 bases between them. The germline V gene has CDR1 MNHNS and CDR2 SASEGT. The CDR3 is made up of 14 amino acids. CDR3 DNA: TGTGCCAGCAGTGAACCACAGGGATACACTGAAGCTTTCTTT. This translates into CASSEPQGYTEAFF.

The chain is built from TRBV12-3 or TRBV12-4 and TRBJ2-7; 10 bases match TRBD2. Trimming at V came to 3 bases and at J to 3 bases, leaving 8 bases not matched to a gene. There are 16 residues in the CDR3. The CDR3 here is CASSLGQRGGFYEQYF. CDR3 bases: TGTGCCAGCAGTTTGGGGCAGCGGGGGGGGTTCTACGAGCAGTACTTC.

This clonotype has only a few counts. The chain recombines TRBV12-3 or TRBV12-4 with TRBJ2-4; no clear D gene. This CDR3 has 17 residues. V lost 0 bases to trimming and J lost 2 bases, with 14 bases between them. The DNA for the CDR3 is TGTGCCAGCAGTTTAGCTGGCGTGGGGTCTTCCAAAAACATTCAGTACTTC. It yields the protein CASSLAGVGSSKNIQYF.

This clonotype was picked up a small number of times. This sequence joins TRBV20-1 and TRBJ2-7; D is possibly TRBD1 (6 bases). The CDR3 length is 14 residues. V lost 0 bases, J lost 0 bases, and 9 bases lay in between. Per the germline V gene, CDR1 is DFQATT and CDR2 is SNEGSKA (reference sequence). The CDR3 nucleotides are TGCAGTGCTAGAGATACAGGGCTCTCCTACGAGCAGTACTTC. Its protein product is CSARDTGLSYEQYF.

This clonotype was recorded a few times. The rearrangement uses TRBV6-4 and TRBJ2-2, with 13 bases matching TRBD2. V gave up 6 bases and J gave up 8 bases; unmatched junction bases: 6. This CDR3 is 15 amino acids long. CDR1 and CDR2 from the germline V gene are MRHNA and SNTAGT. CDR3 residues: CASSRLAGGAGELFF. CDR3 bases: TGTGCCAGCAGCAGACTAGCGGGAGGTGCGGGGGAGCTGTTTTTT.

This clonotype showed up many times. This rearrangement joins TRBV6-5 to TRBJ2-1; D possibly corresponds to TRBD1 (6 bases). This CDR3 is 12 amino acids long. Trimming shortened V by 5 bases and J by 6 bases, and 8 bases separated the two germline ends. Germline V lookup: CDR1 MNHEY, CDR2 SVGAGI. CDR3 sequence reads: CASSPDSNEQFF. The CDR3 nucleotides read TGTGCCAGCAGTCCGGACAGCAATGAGCAGTTCTTC.

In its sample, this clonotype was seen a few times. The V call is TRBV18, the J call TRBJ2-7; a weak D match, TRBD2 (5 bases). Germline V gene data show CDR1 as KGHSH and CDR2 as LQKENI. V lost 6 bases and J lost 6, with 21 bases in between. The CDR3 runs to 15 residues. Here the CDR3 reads CASSPGSGSSGEQYF. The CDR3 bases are TGTGCCAGCTCCCCAGGAAGCGGTTCCTCAGGCGAGCAGTACTTC. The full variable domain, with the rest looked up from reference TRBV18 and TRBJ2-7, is NAGVMQNPRHLVRRRGQEARLRCSPMKGHSHVYWYRQLPEEGLKFMVYLQKENIIDESGMPKERFSAEFPKEGPSILRIQQVVRGDSAAYFCASSPGSGSSGEQYFGPGTRLTVT.

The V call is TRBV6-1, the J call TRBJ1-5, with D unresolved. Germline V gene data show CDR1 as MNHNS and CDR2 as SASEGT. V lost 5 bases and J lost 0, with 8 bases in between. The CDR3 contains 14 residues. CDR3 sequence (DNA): TGTGCCAGCAGTACCCAGAATAGCAATCAGCCCCAGCATTTT. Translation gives CASSTQNSNQPQHF.

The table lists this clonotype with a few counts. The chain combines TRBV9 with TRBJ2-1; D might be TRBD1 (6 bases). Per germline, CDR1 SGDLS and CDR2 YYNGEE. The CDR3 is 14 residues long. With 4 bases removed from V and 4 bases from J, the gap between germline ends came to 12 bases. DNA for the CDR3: TGTGCCAGCAGCAAGTCGGGACAATACAATGAGCAGTTCTTC. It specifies CASSKSGQYNEQFF.

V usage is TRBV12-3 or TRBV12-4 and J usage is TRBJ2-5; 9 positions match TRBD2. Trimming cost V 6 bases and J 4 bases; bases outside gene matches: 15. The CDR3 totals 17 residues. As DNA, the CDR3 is TGTGCCAGCAGCGAAACTCCTAGCGGGATAAATCGAGAGACCCAGTACTTC. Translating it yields CASSETPSGINRETQYF.

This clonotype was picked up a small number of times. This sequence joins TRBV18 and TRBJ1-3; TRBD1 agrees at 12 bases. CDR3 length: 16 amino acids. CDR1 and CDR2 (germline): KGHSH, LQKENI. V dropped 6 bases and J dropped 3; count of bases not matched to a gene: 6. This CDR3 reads CASSRGTGGFGNTIYF. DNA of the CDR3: TGTGCCAGCTCGCGAGGGACAGGGGGCTTTGGAAACACCATATATTTT.

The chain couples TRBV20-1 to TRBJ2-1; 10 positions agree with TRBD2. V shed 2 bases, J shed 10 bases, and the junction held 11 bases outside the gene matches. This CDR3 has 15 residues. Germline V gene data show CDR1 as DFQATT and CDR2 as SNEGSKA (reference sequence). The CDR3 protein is CSARTPGLAAREQFF. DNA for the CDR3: TGCAGTGCTAGAACCCCTGGACTAGCGGCACGGGAGCAGTTCTTC.

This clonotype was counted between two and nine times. DNA for the CDR3: TGTGCCACCAGTGATCCCCAGACGAAGGGGGCTGGTTACAATGAGCAGTTCTTC. This encodes CATSDPQTKGAGYNEQFF. The chain links TRBV24-1 to TRBJ2-1; TRBD1 agrees at 7 bases. This CDR3 contains 18 residues. The V and J ends lost 3 bases and 4 bases, in that order; junction bases with no gene match: 14. The germline V gene has CDR1 KGHDR and CDR2 SFDVKD.

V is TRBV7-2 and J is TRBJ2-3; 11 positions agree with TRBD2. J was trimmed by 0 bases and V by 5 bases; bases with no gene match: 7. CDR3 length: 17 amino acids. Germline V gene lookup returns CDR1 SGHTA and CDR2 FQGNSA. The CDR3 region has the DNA TGTGCCAGCAGCCCTAGCGGGAGGTTCCCTAGCACAGATACGCAGTATTTT. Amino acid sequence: CASSPSGRFPSTDTQYF.

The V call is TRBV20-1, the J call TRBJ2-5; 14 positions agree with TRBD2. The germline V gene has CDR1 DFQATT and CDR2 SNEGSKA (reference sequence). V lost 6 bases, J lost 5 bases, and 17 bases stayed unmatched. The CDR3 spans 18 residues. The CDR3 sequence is CSAELPTSGGALYETQYF. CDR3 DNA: TGCAGTGCCGAACTTCCGACTAGCGGGGGGGCATTGTATGAGACCCAGTACTTC.

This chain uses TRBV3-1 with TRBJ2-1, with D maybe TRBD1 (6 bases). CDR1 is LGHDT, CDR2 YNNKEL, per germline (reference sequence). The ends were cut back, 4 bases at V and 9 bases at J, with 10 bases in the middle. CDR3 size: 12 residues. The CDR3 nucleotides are TGTGCCAGCAGCCGTCAAGGGGGTGAGCAGTTCTTC. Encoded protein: CASSRQGGEQFF.

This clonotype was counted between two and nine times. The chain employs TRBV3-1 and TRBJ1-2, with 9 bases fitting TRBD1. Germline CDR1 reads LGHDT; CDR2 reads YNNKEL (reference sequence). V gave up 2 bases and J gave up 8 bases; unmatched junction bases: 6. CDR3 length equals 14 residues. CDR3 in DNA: TGTGCCAGCAGCCAACCCGGGACAGGGTTCGGCTACACCTTC. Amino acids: CASSQPGTGFGYTF.

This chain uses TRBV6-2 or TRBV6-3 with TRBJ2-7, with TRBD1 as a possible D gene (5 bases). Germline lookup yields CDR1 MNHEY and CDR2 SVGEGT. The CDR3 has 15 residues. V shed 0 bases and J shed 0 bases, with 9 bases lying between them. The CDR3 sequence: CASSYSRVSSYEQYF. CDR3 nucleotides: TGTGCCAGCAGTTACTCCAGGGTGAGCTCCTACGAGCAGTACTTC.

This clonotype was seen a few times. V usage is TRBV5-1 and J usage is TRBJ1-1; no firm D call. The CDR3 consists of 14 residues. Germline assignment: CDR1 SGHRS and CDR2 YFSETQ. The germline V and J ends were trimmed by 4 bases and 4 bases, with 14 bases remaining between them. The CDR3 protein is CASSPEVGVTEAFF. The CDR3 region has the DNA TGCGCCAGCAGCCCCGAGGTTGGTGTCACTGAAGCTTTCTTT. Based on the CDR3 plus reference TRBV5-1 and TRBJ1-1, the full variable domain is KAGVTQTPRYLIKTRGQQVTLSCSPISGHRSVSWYQQTPGQGLQFLFEYFSETQRNKGNFPGRFSGRQFSNSRSEMNVSTLELGDSALYLCASSPEVGVTEAFFGQGTRLTVV.